This T cell receptor (beta chain) was captured in a study of early stage breast cancer tumors. Looking at the study overall: Invasive lobular carcinomas made up about 35% of the 12 ER+/PR+/HER2- tumors. Around 9.8-fold was the mean read coverage per sample.

The protocol was immunoSEQ multiplex PCR, while the TCRdb copy is restricted to in-frame clones and leaves out a portion. This table has approximately 50,000 clones, about 74% appearing once. This CDR3 spans 15 amino acids. Trimming shortened V by 3 bases and J by 1 base, and 10 bases separated the two germline ends. The germline gives CDR1 SGHTS, CDR2 YDEGEE. Broader study findings: Bulk DNA sequencing of unsorted cells missed chain pairing and markers.

Points on this clone: Its antigen is undetermined.

Sequencing was carried out using blood. The rearrangement uses TRBV5-8 and TRBJ1-4; tentative D call: TRBD1 (5 bases). The TCR comes from a person under 45 with breast cancer. The CDR3 nucleotides are TGTGCCAGCAGCTCTACCCAGGGAACTAATGAAAAACTGTTTTTT. Protein sequence: CASSSTQGTNEKLFF.